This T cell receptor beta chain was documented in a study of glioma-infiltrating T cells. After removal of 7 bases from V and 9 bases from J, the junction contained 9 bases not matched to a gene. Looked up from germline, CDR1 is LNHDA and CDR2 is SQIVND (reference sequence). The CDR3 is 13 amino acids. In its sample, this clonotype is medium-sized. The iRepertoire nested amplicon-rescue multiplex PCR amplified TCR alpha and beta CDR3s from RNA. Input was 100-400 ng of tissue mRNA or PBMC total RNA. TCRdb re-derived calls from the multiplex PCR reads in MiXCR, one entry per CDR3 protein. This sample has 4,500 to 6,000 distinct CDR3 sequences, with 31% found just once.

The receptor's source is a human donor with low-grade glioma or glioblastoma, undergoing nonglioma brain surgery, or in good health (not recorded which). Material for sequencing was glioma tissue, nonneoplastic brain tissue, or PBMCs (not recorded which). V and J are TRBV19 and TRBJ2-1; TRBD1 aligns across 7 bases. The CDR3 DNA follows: TGTGCCAGTAACCCAGACAGGGCGAGTGAGCAGTTCTTC. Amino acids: CASNPDRASEQFF.